Listed below are T cell receptor beta chains from one sample, sequenced in a study of Ad26.COV2.S vaccination and SARS-CoV-2 variants. The data were produced by immunoSEQ multiplex PCR, yet TCRdb's version contains in-frame clones alone and is incomplete. The sample contains under 550,000 clones, over 75% of which appear only once. This specimen consisted of peripheral blood, obtained in a trial of Ad26.COV2.S vaccine versus placebo. The receptors stem from a person between 18 and 65 years old who received the Ad26.COV2.S COVID-19 vaccine or a placebo. Each CDR3 is given with its conserved first and last residue. D genes are given only for firm matches. Some rows mark clone size as missing; the rest say once, few, many or name a class of expanded clone.

TRBJ2-3	TRBV6-6	-	-	CASSYLMADTQYF	TGTGCCAGCAGTTACTTGATGGCAGATACGCAGTATTTT
TRBJ1-1	TRBV4-3	-	-	CASSQDGGGTEAFF	TGCGCCAGCAGCCAAGATGGGGGTGGCACTGAAGCTTTCTTT
TRBJ2-5	TRBV6-1	TRBD2	-	CASSEPPSGRPWETQYF	TGTGCCAGCAGTGAGCCTCCTAGCGGGAGGCCGTGGGAGACCCAGTACTTC
TRBJ2-1	TRBV2	TRBD2	-	CASSDKTSGSGMNNEQFF	TGTGCCAGCAGTGACAAGACTAGCGGGAGCGGAATGAACAATGAGCAGTTCTTC
TRBJ1-5	TRBV19	-	-	CASHTGTLMGADQPQHF	TGTGCCAGTCACACCGGGACCCTCATGGGGGCGGATCAGCCCCAGCATTTT
TRBJ2-2	TRBV19	-	-	CASSTSGVTGELFF	TGTGCCAGTAGTACATCAGGGGTCACCGGGGAGCTGTTTTTT
TRBJ1-2	TRBV18	-	-	CASSPLGGLADGYTF	TGTGCCAGCTCACCACTCGGTGGGTTAGCGGATGGCTACACCTTC
TRBJ1-2	TRBV30	-	once	CAWTELRTYYGYTF	TGTGCCTGGACGGAGTTGAGGACCTATTATGGCTACACCTTC
TRBJ2-7	TRBV6-5	TRBD2	-	CASGLAGQHEQYF	TGTGCCAGCGGACTAGCGGGACAGCACGAGCAGTACTTC
TRBJ1-2	TRBV29-1	-	-	CSASGQSYGYTF	TGCAGCGCCTCCGGACAGAGCTATGGCTACACCTTC
TRBJ1-2	TRBV7-8	-	-	CASSLEGTVGGYGYTF	TGTGCCAGCAGCTTAGAGGGGACGGTGGGAGGCTATGGCTACACCTTC
TRBJ1-1	TRBV12-3/TRBV12-4	-	once	CASTYIGDTEAFF	TGTGCCAGCACGTACATAGGGGACACTGAAGCTTTCTTT
TRBJ2-2	TRBV24-1	TRBD2	-	CATSDQSGMGLTGELFF	TGTGCCACCAGTGACCAGAGCGGGATGGGGCTCACCGGGGAGCTGTTTTTT
TRBJ2-7	TRBV20-1	TRBD2	few	CSASFPSGSFYEQYF	TGCAGTGCTAGTTTTCCTAGCGGGAGTTTTTACGAGCAGTACTTC
TRBJ1-1	TRBV5-1	-	few	CASSLDRGNTEAFF	TGCGCCAGCAGCTTGGATCGGGGGAACACTGAAGCTTTCTTT
TRBJ2-1	TRBV30	-	-	CAYRRDVGEQFF	TGTGCCTACAGAAGGGACGTGGGTGAGCAGTTCTTC
TRBJ1-1	TRBV2	-	-	CASSDPGQNTEAFF	TGTGCCAGCAGTGACCCGGGGCAGAACACTGAAGCTTTCTTT
TRBJ1-1	TRBV28	-	-	CASSWGGRRTEAFF	TGTGCCAGCAGTTGGGGGGGGCGGAGGACTGAAGCTTTCTTT
TRBJ2-3	TRBV5-1	TRBD1	-	CASSIGTVTDTQYF	TGCGCCAGCAGCATAGGGACAGTGACAGATACGCAGTATTTT
TRBJ1-5	TRBV30	-	-	CAWSPQSNQPQHF	TGTGCCTGGAGCCCCCAGAGCAATCAGCCCCAGCATTTT
TRBJ1-6	TRBV27	-	-	CASSNLSGNSPLHF	TGTGCCAGCAGTAATTTGTCGGGAAATTCACCCCTCCACTTT
TRBJ2-1	TRBV30	-	-	CAWSPRGAYYNEQFF	TGTGCCTGGAGCCCGAGAGGGGCGTATTACAATGAGCAGTTCTTC
TRBJ1-6	TRBV9	-	few	CASSGSLKGWHSPLHF	TGTGCCAGCAGCGGGTCCCTGAAAGGGTGGCATTCACCCCTCCACTTT
TRBJ2-7	TRBV15	-	-	CATSRDRGASAEQYF	TGTGCCACCAGCAGAGATCGAGGGGCCAGCGCCGAGCAGTACTTC
TRBJ2-1	TRBV4-3	TRBD2	-	CASSQETGREGRNEQFF	TGCGCCAGCAGCCAAGAGACGGGGCGGGAGGGCCGGAATGAGCAGTTCTTC
TRBJ1-4	TRBV25-1	-	-	CASRAGANEKLFF	TGTGCCAGCAGGGCAGGGGCCAATGAAAAACTGTTTTTT
TRBJ2-5	TRBV6-2/TRBV6-3	-	-	CASSYPGGKTQYF	TGTGCCAGCAGTTACCCCGGTGGGAAGACCCAGTACTTC
TRBJ2-5	TRBV24-1	TRBD2	-	CATSDVTSGSETQYF	TGTGCCACCAGTGATGTGACTAGCGGGAGTGAGACCCAGTACTTC
TRBJ2-2	TRBV2	-	few	CASSLLGENTGELFF	TGTGCCAGCAGCCTCCTGGGGGAGAACACCGGGGAGCTGTTTTTT
TRBJ1-2	TRBV3-1/TRBV3-2	-	-	CASSQDPLKGLHGYTF	TGTGCCAGCAGCCAAGATCCCCTTAAGGGGCTCCATGGCTACACCTTC
TRBJ2-2	TRBV27	-	many	CASSLKARTGELFF	TGTGCCAGCAGTTTAAAGGCGAGAACCGGGGAGCTGTTTTTT
TRBJ2-7	TRBV5-1	TRBD2	-	CASSILTSVEQYF	TGCGCCAGCAGCATCCTAACTAGCGTCGAGCAGTACTTC
TRBJ2-7	TRBV19	TRBD2	-	CASSITPSGGYEQYF	TGTGCCAGTAGTATAACACCTAGCGGGGGCTACGAGCAGTACTTC
TRBJ1-5	TRBV6-2/TRBV6-3	TRBD1	-	CASSPRTGHNQPQHF	TGTGCCAGCAGCCCCAGGACAGGGCACAATCAGCCCCAGCATTTT
TRBJ1-4	TRBV29-1	-	-	CSVEAGPTPTNEKLFF	TGCAGCGTTGAAGCGGGGCCCACCCCAACTAATGAAAAACTGTTTTTT
TRBJ1-6	TRBV28	-	-	CASSLSNSPLHF	TGTGCCAGCAGTTTATCTAATTCACCCCTCCACTTT
TRBJ2-3	TRBV7-2	-	-	CASSLVRISTDTQYF	TGTGCCAGCAGCTTAGTCCGGATCAGCACAGATACGCAGTATTTT
TRBJ2-3	TRBV6-4	TRBD2	-	CASSRTAGVSDTQYF	TGTGCCAGCAGCAGAACAGCGGGAGTGTCAGATACGCAGTATTTT
TRBJ2-1	TRBV9	TRBD1	-	CASSVAVRDRGIDEQFF	TGTGCCAGCAGCGTAGCAGTGAGGGACAGGGGAATCGATGAGCAGTTCTTC
TRBJ1-2	TRBV6-6	TRBD1	-	CASSYRGLSGGDGYTF	TGTGCCAGCAGTTACAGGGGCCTCTCAGGGGGCGATGGCTACACCTTC
TRBJ2-1	TRBV29-1	TRBD2	-	CSAQGAGGPYEQFF	TGCAGCGCCCAAGGCGCGGGAGGGCCTTATGAGCAGTTCTTC
TRBJ1-6	TRBV4-3	-	-	CASSQDLSMGADYNSPLHF	TGCGCCAGCAGCCAAGATTTATCGATGGGAGCCGATTATAATTCACCCCTCCACTTT
TRBJ2-1	TRBV28	TRBD2	-	CASRSGGRAFNEQFF	TGTGCCAGCAGATCTGGCGGGAGGGCCTTCAATGAGCAGTTCTTC
TRBJ2-2	TRBV14	-	few	CASSQDSVGKTGELFF	TGTGCCAGCAGCCAAGATTCAGTTGGTAAAACCGGGGAGCTGTTTTTT
TRBJ2-2	TRBV3-1/TRBV3-2	-	-	CASSLSGFPGELFF	TGTGCCAGCAGCCTCAGCGGGTTCCCCGGGGAGCTGTTTTTT
TRBJ2-5	TRBV6-2/TRBV6-3	TRBD2	once	CASSYPGLAGGQETQYF	TGTGCCAGCAGTTACCCCGGACTAGCGGGAGGGCAAGAGACCCAGTACTTC